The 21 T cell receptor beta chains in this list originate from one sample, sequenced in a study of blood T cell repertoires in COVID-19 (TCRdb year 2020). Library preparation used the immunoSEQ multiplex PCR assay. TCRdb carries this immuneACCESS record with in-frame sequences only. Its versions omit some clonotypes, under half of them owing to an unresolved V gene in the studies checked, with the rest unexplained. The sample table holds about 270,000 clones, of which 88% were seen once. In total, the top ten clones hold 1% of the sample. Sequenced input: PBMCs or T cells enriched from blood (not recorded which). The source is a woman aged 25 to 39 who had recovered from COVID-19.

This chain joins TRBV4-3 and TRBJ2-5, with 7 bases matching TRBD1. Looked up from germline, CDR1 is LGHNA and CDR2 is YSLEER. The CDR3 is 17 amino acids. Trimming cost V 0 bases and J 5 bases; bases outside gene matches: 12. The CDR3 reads CASSQETGQSRWETQYF. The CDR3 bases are TGCGCCAGCAGCCAAGAGACAGGGCAGTCTCGATGGGAGACCCAGTACTTC.

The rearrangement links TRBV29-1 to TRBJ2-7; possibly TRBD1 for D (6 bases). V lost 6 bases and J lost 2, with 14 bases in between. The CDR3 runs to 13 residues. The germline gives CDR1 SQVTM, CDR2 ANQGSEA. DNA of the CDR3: TGCAGCGTCGGGACACTAAGAACCTACGAGCAGTACTTC. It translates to CSVGTLRTYEQYF.

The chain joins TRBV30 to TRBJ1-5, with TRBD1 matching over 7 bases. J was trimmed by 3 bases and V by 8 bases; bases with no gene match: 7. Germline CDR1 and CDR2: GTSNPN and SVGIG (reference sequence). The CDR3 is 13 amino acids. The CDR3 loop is CAGATGTNQPQHF. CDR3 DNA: TGTGCCGGTGCGACAGGGACCAATCAGCCCCAGCATTTT.

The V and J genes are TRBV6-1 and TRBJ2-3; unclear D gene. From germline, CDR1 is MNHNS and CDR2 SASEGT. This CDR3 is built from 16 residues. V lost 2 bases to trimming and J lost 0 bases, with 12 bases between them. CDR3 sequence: CASSELAGSSTDTQYF. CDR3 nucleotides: TGTGCCAGCAGTGAACTGGCAGGATCAAGCACAGATACGCAGTATTTT.

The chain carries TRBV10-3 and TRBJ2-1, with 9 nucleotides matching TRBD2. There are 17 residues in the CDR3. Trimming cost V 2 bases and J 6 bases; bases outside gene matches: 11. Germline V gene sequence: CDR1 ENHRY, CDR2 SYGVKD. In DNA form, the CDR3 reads TGTGCCATCAGTGAGCCGGGGAGGGGACTAGCCCGCAATGAGCAGTTCTTC. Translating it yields CAISEPGRGLARNEQFF.

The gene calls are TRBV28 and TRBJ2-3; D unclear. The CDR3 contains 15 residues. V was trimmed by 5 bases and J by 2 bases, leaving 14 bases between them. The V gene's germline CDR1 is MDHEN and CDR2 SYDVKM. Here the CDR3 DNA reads TGTGCCAGCAGTCCTCCCACGGGTCACACAGATACGCAGTATTTT. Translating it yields CASSPPTGHTDTQYF.

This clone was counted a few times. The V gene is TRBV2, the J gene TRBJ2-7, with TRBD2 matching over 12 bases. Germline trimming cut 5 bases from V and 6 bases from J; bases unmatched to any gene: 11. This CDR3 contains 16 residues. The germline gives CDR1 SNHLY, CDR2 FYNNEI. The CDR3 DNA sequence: TGTGCCAGCAGTTCCTCGGGGGCTAGCGGGAGGGGCGAGCAGTACTTC. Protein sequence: CASSSSGASGRGEQYF.

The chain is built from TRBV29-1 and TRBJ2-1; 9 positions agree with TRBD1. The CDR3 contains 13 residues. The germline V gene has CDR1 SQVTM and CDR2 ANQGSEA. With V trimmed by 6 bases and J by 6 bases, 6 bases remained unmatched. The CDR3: CSVRQGGFNEQFF. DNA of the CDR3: TGCAGCGTCCGACAGGGGGGCTTCAATGAGCAGTTCTTC.

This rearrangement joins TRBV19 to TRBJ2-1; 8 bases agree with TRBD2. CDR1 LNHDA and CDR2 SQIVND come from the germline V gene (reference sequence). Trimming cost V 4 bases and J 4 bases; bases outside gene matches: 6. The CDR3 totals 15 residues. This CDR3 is CASSTTSGGYNEQFF. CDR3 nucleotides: TGTGCCAGTAGTACCACTAGCGGCGGTTACAATGAGCAGTTCTTC.

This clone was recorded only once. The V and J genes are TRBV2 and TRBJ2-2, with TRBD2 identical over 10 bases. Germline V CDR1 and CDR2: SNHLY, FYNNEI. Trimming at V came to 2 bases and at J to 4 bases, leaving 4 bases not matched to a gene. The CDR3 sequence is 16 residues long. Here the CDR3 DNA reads TGTGCCAGCAGTGAACTAGCGGGAGCCGGCACCGGGGAGCTGTTTTTT. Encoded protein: CASSELAGAGTGELFF.

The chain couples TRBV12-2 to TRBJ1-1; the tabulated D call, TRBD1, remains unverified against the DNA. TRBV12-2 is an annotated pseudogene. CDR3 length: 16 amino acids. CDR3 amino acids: CASRPREPGGNTEAFF. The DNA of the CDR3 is TGTGCAAGTCGCCCTAGAGAGCCAGGGGGGAACACTGAAGCTTTCTTT.

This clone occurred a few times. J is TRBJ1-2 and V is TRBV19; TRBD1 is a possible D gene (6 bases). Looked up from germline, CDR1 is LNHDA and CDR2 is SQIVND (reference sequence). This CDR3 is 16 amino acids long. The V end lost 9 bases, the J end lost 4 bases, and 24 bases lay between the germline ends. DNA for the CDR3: TGTGCCAGACCAAAAAAAAACATGGACAGTTCCTATGGCTACACCTTC. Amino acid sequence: CARPKKNMDSSYGYTF.

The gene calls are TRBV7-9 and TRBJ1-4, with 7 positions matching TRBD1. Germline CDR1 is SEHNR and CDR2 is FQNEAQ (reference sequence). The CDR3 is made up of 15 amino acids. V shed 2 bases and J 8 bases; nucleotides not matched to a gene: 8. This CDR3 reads CASSLSGQAGEKLFF. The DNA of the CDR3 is TGTGCCAGCAGCTTAAGCGGACAGGCGGGGGAAAAACTGTTTTTT. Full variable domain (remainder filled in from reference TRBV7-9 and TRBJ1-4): DTGVSQNPRHKITKRGQNVTFRCDPISEHNRLYWYRQTLGQGPEFLTYFQNEAQLEKSRLLSDRFSAERPKGSFSTLEIQRTEQGDSAMYLCASSLSGQAGEKLFFGSGTQLSVL.

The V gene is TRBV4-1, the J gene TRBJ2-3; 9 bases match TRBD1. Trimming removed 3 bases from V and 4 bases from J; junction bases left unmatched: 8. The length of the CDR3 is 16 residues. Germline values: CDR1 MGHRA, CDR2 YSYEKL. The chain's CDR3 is CASSHDRGFPADTQYF. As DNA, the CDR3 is TGCGCCAGCAGCCACGACAGGGGGTTCCCGGCAGATACGCAGTATTTT.

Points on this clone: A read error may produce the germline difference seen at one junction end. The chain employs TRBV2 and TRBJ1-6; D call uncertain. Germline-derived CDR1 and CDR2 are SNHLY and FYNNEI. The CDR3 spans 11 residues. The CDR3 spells CASSYKSPLHF. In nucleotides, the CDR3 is TGTGCCAGCAGCTATAAATCACCCCTCCACTTT.

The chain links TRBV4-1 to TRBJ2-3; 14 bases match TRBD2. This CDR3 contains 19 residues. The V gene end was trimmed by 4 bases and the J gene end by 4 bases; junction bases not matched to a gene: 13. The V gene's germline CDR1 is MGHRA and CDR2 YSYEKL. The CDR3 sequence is CASSLSGLAGVGVADTQYF. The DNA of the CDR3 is TGCGCCAGCAGCCTTTCGGGACTAGCGGGAGTTGGAGTAGCAGATACGCAGTATTTT.

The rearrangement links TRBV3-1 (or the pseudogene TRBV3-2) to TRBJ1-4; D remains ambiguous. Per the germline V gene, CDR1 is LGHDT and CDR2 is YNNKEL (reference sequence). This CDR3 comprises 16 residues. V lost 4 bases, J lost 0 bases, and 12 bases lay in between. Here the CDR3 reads CASSLIRRTTNEKLFF. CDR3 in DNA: TGTGCCAGCAGCCTAATTAGGAGAACAACTAATGAAAAACTGTTTTTT.

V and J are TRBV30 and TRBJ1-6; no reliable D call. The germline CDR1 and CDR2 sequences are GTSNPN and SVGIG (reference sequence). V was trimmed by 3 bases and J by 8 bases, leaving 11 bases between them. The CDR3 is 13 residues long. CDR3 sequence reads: CAWREGWDSPLHF. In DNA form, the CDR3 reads TGTGCCTGGAGGGAGGGCTGGGATTCACCCCTCCACTTT. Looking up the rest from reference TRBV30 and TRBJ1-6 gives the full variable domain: SQTIHQWPATLVQPVGSPLSLECTVEGTSNPNLYWYRQAAGRGLQLLFYSVGIGQISSEVPQNLSASRPQDRQFILSSKKLLLSDSGFYLCAWREGWDSPLHFGNGTRLTVT.

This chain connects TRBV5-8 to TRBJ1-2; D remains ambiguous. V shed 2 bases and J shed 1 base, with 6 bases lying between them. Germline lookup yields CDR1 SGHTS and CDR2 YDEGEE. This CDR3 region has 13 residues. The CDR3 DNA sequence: TGTGCCAGCAGCTTTCAGGTTAACTATGGCTACACCTTC. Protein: CASSFQVNYGYTF. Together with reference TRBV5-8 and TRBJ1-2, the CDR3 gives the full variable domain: EAGVTQSPTHLIKTRGQQATLRCSPISGHTSVYWYQQALGLGLQFLLWYDEGEERNRGNFPPRFSGRQFPNYSSELNVNALELEDSALYLCASSFQVNYGYTFGSGTRLTVV.

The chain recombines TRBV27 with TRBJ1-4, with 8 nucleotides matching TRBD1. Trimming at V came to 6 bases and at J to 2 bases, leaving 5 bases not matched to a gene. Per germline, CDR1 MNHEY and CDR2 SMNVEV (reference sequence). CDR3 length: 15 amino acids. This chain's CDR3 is CASRSRQGTNEKLFF. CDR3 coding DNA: TGTGCCAGCAGATCCAGACAGGGGACTAATGAAAAACTGTTTTTT.

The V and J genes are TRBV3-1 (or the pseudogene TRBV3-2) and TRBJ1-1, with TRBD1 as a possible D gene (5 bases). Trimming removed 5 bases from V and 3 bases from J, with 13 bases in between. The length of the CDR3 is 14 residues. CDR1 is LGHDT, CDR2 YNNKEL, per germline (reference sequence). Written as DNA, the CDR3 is TGTGCCAGCAGCTTGGAGGGGCACGACACTGAAGCTTTCTTT. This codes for CASSLEGHDTEAFF.